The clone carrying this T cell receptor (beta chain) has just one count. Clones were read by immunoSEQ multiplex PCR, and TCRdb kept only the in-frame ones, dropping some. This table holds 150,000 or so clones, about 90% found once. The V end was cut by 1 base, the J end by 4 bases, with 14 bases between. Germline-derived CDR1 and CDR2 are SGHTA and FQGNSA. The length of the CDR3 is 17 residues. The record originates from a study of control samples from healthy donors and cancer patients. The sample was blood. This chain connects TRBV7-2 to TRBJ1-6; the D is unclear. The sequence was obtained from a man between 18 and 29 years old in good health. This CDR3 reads CASSLVSPEVYNSPLHF. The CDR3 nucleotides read TGTGCCAGCAGCTTAGTCAGCCCCGAAGTTTATAATTCACCCCTCCACTTT.